These 3 T cell receptor beta chains were sequenced from one sample in a study of tumor-infiltrating lymphocytes in localized non-small cell lung cancer. Sequencing used immunoSEQ multiplex PCR; TCRdb keeps in-frame clones, though not all of them. The sample lists 15,000 to 20,000 clones, 80% occurring once. The specimen sequenced was uninvolved lung tissue not adjacent to the tumor. The receptors were sampled from a human donor with non-small cell lung cancer.

V is TRBV28 and J is TRBJ1-5; 8 bases align to TRBD1. CDR3 size: 12 residues. V lost 2 bases and J lost 11; bases outside the gene matches: 2. Germline CDR1 MDHEN, CDR2 SYDVKM. The CDR3 here is CASSLGDRSQHF. In DNA, the CDR3 is TGTGCCAGCAGTTTAGGGGACAGGTCCCAGCATTTT.

The genes are TRBV7-7 and TRBJ2-1; the D gene could be TRBD1 or TRBD2 (6 bases each). The germline V gene encodes CDR1 SSHAT and CDR2 FNYEAQ (reference sequence). Trimming cost V 5 bases and J 2 bases, with 13 bases left between them. The CDR3 runs 15 residues. CDR3 sequence reads: CASSPRGAPYNEQFF. The DNA for the CDR3 is TGTGCCAGCAGCCCTAGGGGGGCCCCCTACAATGAGCAGTTCTTC. Together with reference TRBV7-7 and TRBJ2-1, the CDR3 gives the full variable domain: GAGVSQSPRYKVTKRGQDVTLRCDPISSHATLYWYQQALGQGPEFLTYFNYEAQPDKSGLPSDRFSAERPEGSISTLTIQRTEQRDSAMYRCASSPRGAPYNEQFFGPGTRLTVL.

This clone was detected only a few times. V usage is TRBV6-6 and J usage is TRBJ1-4; D unclear. The ends were cut back, 5 bases at V and 8 bases at J, with 9 bases in the middle. Germline loops: CDR1 MNHNY, CDR2 SVGAGI (reference sequence). The CDR3 covers 12 residues. The CDR3 is CASSRDFEKLFF. The CDR3 DNA sequence: TGTGCCAGCAGTCGCGATTTCGAAAAACTGTTTTTT.